A selection of T cell receptor beta chains follows, all from one sample in a study of neurological immune-mediated disorders. TCRdb reprocessed the 5' RACE reads via MiXCR and lists one record per CDR3 protein. The sample lists 20,000 to 25,000 distinct CDR3 sequences, roughly 6.2% seen once, with 45% in the top ten. The sequenced material came from CD8+ T cells from blood. These receptors all stem from a young man in good health. The CDR3 runs from the conserved cysteine through the conserved F or W. The D gene is left open where the match is weak. Part of the rows lack a size; the others show once, few, many or a class for expanded clones.

j_call clone_size d_call v_call cdr3_nt cdr3_aa
TRBJ1-5 many . TRBV7-9 TGTGCCAGCAGCTTTTGGTCCGGGCCCCAGCATTTT CASSFWSGPQHF
TRBJ2-7 . . TRBV19 TGTGCCAGTAGTATCTCCTTCGGGTTTATCCCCTACGAGCAGTACTTC CASSISFGFIPYEQYF
TRBJ1-1 many TRBD1 TRBV20-1 TGCAGTGCGGACAGGGGAGGTGAGGCGGCTTTCTTT CSADRGGEAAFF
TRBJ1-1 many . TRBV6-2/TRBV6-3 TGTGCCAGCAGTTACCAGGGTAACACTGAAGCTTTCTTT CASSYQGNTEAFF
TRBJ2-7 many TRBD2 TRBV27 TGTGCCAGCAGTACGGGACTAAGCTACGAGCAGTACTTC CASSTGLSYEQYF
TRBJ1-1 many . TRBV7-9 TGTGCCAGCAGCGAAATAGTGGTCGCTGAAGCTTTCTTT CASSEIVVAEAFF
TRBJ1-2 many . TRBV6-2/TRBV6-3 TGTGCCAGCAGTAATCTTGGACTGGACTATGGCTACACCTTC CASSNLGLDYGYTF
TRBJ2-1 many TRBD1 TRBV7-2 TGTGCCAGCAGCTTAGTCCCCCTGGAACAGGGGATCTACAATGAGCAGTTCTTC CASSLVPLEQGIYNEQFF
TRBJ2-7 many . TRBV9 TGTGCCAGCAGCGTAGAAGCAGGACATTCGGGCCGGGGCGAGCAGTACTTC CASSVEAGHSGRGEQYF
TRBJ1-5 many . TRBV5-6 TGTGCCAGCAGCTTGGATGCGAATAGCAATCAGCCCCAGCATTTT CASSLDANSNQPQHF
TRBJ2-7 many TRBD1 TRBV7-6 TGTGCCAGCAGCCTCTATCCGGGACAGGCGACCTACGAGCAGTACTTC CASSLYPGQATYEQYF
TRBJ2-3 many . TRBV7-3 TGTGCCAGCAGCTTGGGACTGGGGACTTTGGTAACAGATACGCAGTATTTT CASSLGLGTLVTDTQYF
TRBJ2-1 many . TRBV5-1 TGCGCCAGCAGCCACGTGGGGGCCTACAATGAGCAGTTCTTC CASSHVGAYNEQFF
TRBJ2-1 many TRBD2 TRBV5-6 TGTGCCAGCAGCTTGAGTATCGGGGGGGCCTACAATGAGCAGTTCTTC CASSLSIGGAYNEQFF
TRBJ2-3 many . TRBV7-9 TGTGCCAGCAGCTTAGCTACGGGAGAGGATACGCAGTATTTT CASSLATGEDTQYF
TRBJ2-2 many TRBD2 TRBV29-1 TGCAGCTGCACGGGTAGCGGGGGACTCACCGGGGAGCTGTTTTTT CSCTGSGGLTGELFF
TRBJ2-7 many . TRBV2 TGTGCCAGCACCACTCTTCCAGGAGGGGACTACGAGCAGTACTTC CASTTLPGGDYEQYF
TRBJ1-1 many TRBD1 TRBV27 TGTGCCAGCAACCCTGGGACAGGGCCGACTGAAGCTTTCTTT CASNPGTGPTEAFF
TRBJ1-3 many . TRBV13 TGTGCCAGCAGCTTCGGCCACTCTGGAAACACCATATATTTT CASSFGHSGNTIYF
TRBJ2-2 many . TRBV6-4 TGTGCCAGCAGTGATCAGGACACCGGGGAGCTGTTTTTT CASSDQDTGELFF
TRBJ1-2 many . TRBV5-1 TGCGCCAGCAGCTTGACGGGGTCCCCCCTCTATGGCTACACCTTC CASSLTGSPLYGYTF
TRBJ1-2 many . TRBV7-9 TGTGCCAGCAGCTTTGCGGGGGTTGGCTACACCTTC CASSFAGVGYTF
TRBJ2-7 many . TRBV6-2/TRBV6-3 TGTGCCAGCCAGGGGCTCGCAATCTCCTACGAGCAGTACTTC CASQGLAISYEQYF
TRBJ2-7 many TRBD1 TRBV29-1 TGCAGCGTACATTTGGGGACAGCCTACGAGCAGTACTTC CSVHLGTAYEQYF
TRBJ2-7 many . TRBV4-3 TGCGCCAGCAGCCCCACAGGGTCCTACGAGCAGTACTTC CASSPTGSYEQYF
TRBJ2-7 many . TRBV7-2 TGTGCCAGCAGCTTAGGGGGAAATCCTTACGAGCAGTACTTC CASSLGGNPYEQYF
TRBJ2-6 . . TRBV5-1 TGCGCCAGCAGCTTGGGGGGGAACGTCCTGACTTTC CASSLGGNVLTF
TRBJ1-4 few . TRBV7-9 TGTGCCAGCAGCTTAGTGGCCGAAACTAATGAAAAACTGTTTTTT CASSLVAETNEKLFF
TRBJ2-3 . TRBD1 TRBV7-2 TGTGCCAGCAGCGCAACGACAGGGGCAGATACGCAGTATTTT CASSATTGADTQYF
TRBJ1-1 many . TRBV7-9 TGTGCCAGCAGCCAACCTTTGATAACTGAAGCTTTCTTT CASSQPLITEAFF
TRBJ2-5 many . TRBV9 TGTGCCAGCAGCGCACAACAGGGACAAGAGACCCAGTACTTC CASSAQQGQETQYF
TRBJ2-1 many . TRBV4-2 TGTGCCAGCACCGGGACATTCAATGAGCAGTTCTTC CASTGTFNEQFF
TRBJ1-1 many . TRBV5-6 TGTGCCAGCAGCTCTGGGGCCGGCCTTGAAGCTTTCTTT CASSSGAGLEAFF
TRBJ1-1 many . TRBV7-9 TGTGCCAGCAGCTTAAGCCGGGCTGAAGCTTTCTTT CASSLSRAEAFF
TRBJ1-3 many . TRBV9 TGTGCCAGCAGCGACTCCTCTGGAAACACCATATATTTT CASSDSSGNTIYF
TRBJ1-2 few TRBD1 TRBV19 TGTGCCAGCTGGACAGGAGGAGGTGGCTACACCTTC CASWTGGGGYTF
TRBJ1-1 many . TRBV4-2 TGTGCCAGCAGCCAAGAAGGCTCGGGGCCAGGGACTGAAGCTTTCTTT CASSQEGSGPGTEAFF
TRBJ2-7 many TRBD1 TRBV5-1 TGCGCCAGCAGCTTGGTCGGGACAGCGGCCTACGAGCAGTACTTC CASSLVGTAAYEQYF